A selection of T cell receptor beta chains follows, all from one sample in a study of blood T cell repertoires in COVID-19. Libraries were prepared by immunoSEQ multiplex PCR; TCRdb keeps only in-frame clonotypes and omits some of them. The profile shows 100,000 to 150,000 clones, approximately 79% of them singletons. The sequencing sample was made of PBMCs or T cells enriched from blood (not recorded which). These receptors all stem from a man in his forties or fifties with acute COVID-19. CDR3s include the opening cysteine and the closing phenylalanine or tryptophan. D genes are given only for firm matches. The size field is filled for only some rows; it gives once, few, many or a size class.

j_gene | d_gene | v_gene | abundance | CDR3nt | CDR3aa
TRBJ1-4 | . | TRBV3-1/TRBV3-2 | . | TGTGCCAGCAGCCAAGGGAGTAATGAAAAACTGTTTTTT | CASSQGSNEKLFF
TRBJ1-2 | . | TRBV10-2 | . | TGCGCCAGCAGTCCCAGGATCTATGGCTACACCTTC | CASSPRIYGYTF
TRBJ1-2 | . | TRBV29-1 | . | TGCAGCGCTCAGGACAGTAATGGCTACACCTTC | CSAQDSNGYTF
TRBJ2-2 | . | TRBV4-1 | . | TGCGCCAGCAGCCAAGTTACACTAAACACCGGGGAGCTGTTTTTT | CASSQVTLNTGELFF
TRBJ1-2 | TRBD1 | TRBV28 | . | TGTGCCAGCAGTTTAGGACAGGGCGGCGGTGGCTACACCTTC | CASSLGQGGGGYTF
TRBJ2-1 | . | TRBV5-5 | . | TGTGCCAGCAGCTTGAGGCCAGGATTCCAGCAGTTCTTC | CASSLRPGFQQFF
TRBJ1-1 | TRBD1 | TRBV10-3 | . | TGTGCCATCAGTCAACAGGGGGCCACTGAAGCTTTCTTT | CAISQQGATEAFF
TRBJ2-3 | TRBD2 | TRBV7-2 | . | TGTGCCAGCAGCCCGAGGGTAGCGGGAGGAGAGGGAAATACGCAGTATTTT | CASSPRVAGGEGNTQYF
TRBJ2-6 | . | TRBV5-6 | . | TGTGCCAGCAGCTGGGAGTCCGGGGCCAACGTCCTGACTTTC | CASSWESGANVLTF
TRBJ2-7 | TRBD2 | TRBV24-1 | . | TGTGCCACCAGTGAGGCCCTAGCGGGAGCGCAGCAGTACTTC | CATSEALAGAQQYF
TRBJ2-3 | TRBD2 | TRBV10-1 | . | TGCGCCAGCAGTGATGTGCTAGCGGGGAGCACAGATACGCAGTATTTT | CASSDVLAGSTDTQYF
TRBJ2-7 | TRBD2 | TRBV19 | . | TGTGCCAGTAGTAAACTAGCGGGAGCGCTCTCCTACGAGCAGTACTTC | CASSKLAGALSYEQYF
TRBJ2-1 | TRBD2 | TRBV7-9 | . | TGTGCCAGCAGCTTGGATAGGACTAGCGGGGCGAGCTACAATGAGCAGTTCTTC | CASSLDRTSGASYNEQFF
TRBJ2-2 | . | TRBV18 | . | TGTGCCAGCTCACCACCCCAGGGCACCGGGGAGCTGTTTTTT | CASSPPQGTGELFF
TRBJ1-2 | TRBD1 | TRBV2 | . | TGTGCCAGCAGCGCCCCGACAGGGGCCGGAGGCTACACCTTC | CASSAPTGAGGYTF
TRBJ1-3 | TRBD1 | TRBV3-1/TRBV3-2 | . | TGTGCCAGCAGCCCCCAAAGTGGACAGGGTTCCTCTGGAAACACCATATATTTT | CASSPQSGQGSSGNTIYF
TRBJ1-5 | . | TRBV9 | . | TGTGCCAGCAGCGTAGGAACAGGTTCCAATCAGCCCCAGCATTTT | CASSVGTGSNQPQHF
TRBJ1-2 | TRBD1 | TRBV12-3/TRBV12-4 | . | TGTGCCAGCAGTGGGGGACAGGGGAGTAGCTACACCTTC | CASSGGQGSSYTF
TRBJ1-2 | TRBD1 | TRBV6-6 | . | TGTGCCAGCAGCCCCCTGGACAGGGCAAACATCGAGGGCTACACCTTC | CASSPLDRANIEGYTF
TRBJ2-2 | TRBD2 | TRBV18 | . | TGTGCCAGCTCACCACTAGCGGGAGGGCCCACCGGGGAGCTGTTTTTT | CASSPLAGGPTGELFF
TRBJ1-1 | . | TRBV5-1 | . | TGCGCCAGCATACGAGACACGGAAAACACTGAAGCTTTCTTT | CASIRDTENTEAFF
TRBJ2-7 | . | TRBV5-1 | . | TGCGCCAGCAGCTTGGATGCCGGTTCCTCCTACGAGCAGTACTTC | CASSLDAGSSYEQYF
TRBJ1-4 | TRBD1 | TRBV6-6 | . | TGTGCCAGCAGTCTACAGGGGACTCTTAATGAAAAACTGTTTTTT | CASSLQGTLNEKLFF
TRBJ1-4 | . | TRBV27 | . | TGTGCCAGCAGTATATTAACCGGGGCAGGGGCTGAAAAACTGTTTTTT | CASSILTGAGAEKLFF
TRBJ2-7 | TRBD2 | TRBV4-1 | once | TGCGCCAGCAGCCAAGAGGCCCGAGCGGGAGGGCAGTACTTC | CASSQEARAGGQYF
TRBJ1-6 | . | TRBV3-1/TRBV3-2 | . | TGTGCCAGCAGCCTTTATGGATCAGGCAATAATTCACCCCTCCACTTT | CASSLYGSGNNSPLHF
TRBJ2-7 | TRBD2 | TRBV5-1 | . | TGCGCCAGCAGCTTGGGGACTAGCGGGAGGGCCTTTCTCCTCGAGCAGTACTTC | CASSLGTSGRAFLLEQYF
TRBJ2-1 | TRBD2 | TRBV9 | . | TGTGCCAGCAGCGTACTTACGGGGGGAAAAAATGAGCAGTTCTTC | CASSVLTGGKNEQFF
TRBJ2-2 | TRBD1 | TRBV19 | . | TGTGCCAGTAGACGAGGGACAGGGCTAGGGGAGCTGTTTTTT | CASRRGTGLGELFF